What follows are 5 T cell receptor beta chains derived from one specimen sequenced in a study of CD8 T cells in Susac syndrome. RNA totalling roughly 0.5 to 1 ug underwent reverse transcription with random hexamers. Each CDR3 protein gets one entry after TCRdb re-called the immunoSEQ multiplex PCR reads with MiXCR. The sample lists over 150,000 distinct CDR3 sequences; 85% to 95% were seen once. The sequenced material came from CD4+ T cells from PBMCs. These receptor sequences come from a human donor with Susac syndrome.

This chain uses TRBV7-3 with TRBJ2-7; TRBD1 is a possible D gene (6 bases). Germline loops: CDR1 SGHTA, CDR2 FQGTGA. The CDR3 loop spans 14 amino acids. Between the trimmed V and J ends, which lost 5 bases and 0 bases, there was a span of 11 bases. The CDR3 reads CASSPRGYSYEQYF. The DNA of the CDR3 is TGTGCCAGCAGCCCCAGGGGCTACTCCTACGAGCAGTACTTC.

The J gene is TRBJ1-4, the V gene TRBV20-1, with D possibly matching TRBD1 (6 bases). Trimming stripped 3 bases from V and 0 bases from J, with 14 bases between. CDR3 length: 16 amino acids. Germline loops: CDR1 DFQATT, CDR2 SNEGSKA (reference sequence). This CDR3 is CSARDSLIATNEKLFF. DNA for the CDR3: TGCAGTGCTAGGGACAGCTTAATTGCAACTAATGAAAAACTGTTTTTT.

The chain recombines TRBV2 with TRBJ2-2; tentative D call: TRBD1 (6 bases). Trimming cost V 3 bases and J 4 bases, with 12 bases left between them. Germline values: CDR1 SNHLY, CDR2 FYNNEI. The CDR3 is 15 residues long. CDR3 nucleotides: TGTGCCAGCAGTGAGGCAGGGACATCCACCGGGGAGCTGTTTTTT. It specifies CASSEAGTSTGELFF.

This clonotype was detected only a few times. The CDR3 bases are TGCGCCAGCAGCTTGGGCGGCCGGGGCGAAGAGACCCAGTACTTC. Translated: CASSLGGRGEETQYF. This chain uses TRBV5-1 with TRBJ2-5; possibly TRBD1 or TRBD2 for D (5 bases each). Per germline, CDR1 SGHRS and CDR2 YFSETQ. V was pared by 0 bases and J by 3 bases, with 12 bases between. The CDR3 is 15 residues long.

On this clonotype itself: Germline is not matched at one junction end, which may reflect a read error. The CDR3 DNA sequence: TGTGCCAGCAGCCTAGACAGGGCCCTGAACACTGAAGCTTTCTTT. It codes for CASSLDRALNTEAFF. The rearrangement links TRBV11-2 to TRBJ1-1; 7 bases align to TRBD1. The CDR3 is made up of 15 amino acids. The germline CDR1 and CDR2 sequences are SGHAT and FQNNGV.